A selection of T cell receptor beta chains follows, all from one sample in a study of blood T cell repertoires in COVID-19. Assay: immunoSEQ multiplex PCR; the TCRdb copy retains only in-frame clones and omits some. The sample carries about 130,000 clones, 70% to 85% recorded once. Sequences were obtained from peripheral blood. These receptors were collected from a man aged 55-75 years who had recovered from COVID-19. The CDR3 runs from the conserved cysteine through the conserved F or W.

V gene,CDR3 protein
TRBV7-7,CASSFEGATDTQYF
TRBV4-3,CASSQDLAGLREQYF
TRBV5-4,CASSLGGSSGNTIYF
TRBV14,CASSQSVNTGELFF
TRBV11-2,CASSLGLGLIGELFF
TRBV18,CASSPSMGQGNTGELFF
TRBV2,CASSWTGVQPQHF
TRBV27,CASSFTGGPGREGRGDIQYF
TRBV7-2,CASSTAGTGHTEAFF
TRBV3-1/TRBV3-2,CASRQSGQGAGNTIYF
TRBV15,CATSPAGGLAFF
TRBV5-8,CASSLRSSGSDTQYF
TRBV5-1,CASSLLAEADTQYF
TRBV5-1,CASSLDGSYTGELFF
TRBV19,CASKPGQGAIYEQYF
TRBV28,CASSLLKEGPLSGANVLTF
TRBV29-1,CSVAQGTEAFF
TRBV7-2,CASRRDRRNTEAFF
TRBV5-8,CASSLERSYEQYF
TRBV10-3,CAISESTRDEQFF
TRBV15,CATSRLADTQYF
TRBV2,CASSEPGTGSSYEQYF
TRBV30,CAWEGVSYGYTF
TRBV6-6,CASSYSRQGSSYEQYF
TRBV7-3,CASSLTGLAGEAANEQFF